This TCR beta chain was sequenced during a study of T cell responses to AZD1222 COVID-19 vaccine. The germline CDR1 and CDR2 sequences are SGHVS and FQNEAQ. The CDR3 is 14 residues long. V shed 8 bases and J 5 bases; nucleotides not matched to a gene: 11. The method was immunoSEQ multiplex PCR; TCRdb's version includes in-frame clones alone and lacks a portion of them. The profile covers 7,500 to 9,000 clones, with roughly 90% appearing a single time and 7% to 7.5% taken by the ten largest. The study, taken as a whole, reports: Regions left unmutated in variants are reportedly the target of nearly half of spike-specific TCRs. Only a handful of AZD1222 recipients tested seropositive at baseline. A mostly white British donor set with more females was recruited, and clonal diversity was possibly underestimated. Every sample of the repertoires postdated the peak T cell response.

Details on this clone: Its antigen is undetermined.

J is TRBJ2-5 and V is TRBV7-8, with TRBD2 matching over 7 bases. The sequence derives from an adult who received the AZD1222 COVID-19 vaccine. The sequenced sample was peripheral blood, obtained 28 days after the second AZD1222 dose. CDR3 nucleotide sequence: TGTGCCAGCCGCTACTCTGGGGGAGGGGAGACCCAGTACTTC. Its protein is CASRYSGGGETQYF.